This entry concerns a single T cell receptor (beta chain). The target antigen is unknown. This record comes from a study of cytomegalovirus exposure and HLA in healthy donors. In the study overall: An early data release held tens of millions of unique TCRs from HLA-typed donors. Study-wide results and limits: Rare TCR sequences predominated, though certain public TCRs were found in many donors.

The CDR3 sequence is 14 residues long. V lost 5 bases and J lost 2, with 10 bases in between. Germline V gene data show CDR1 as MDHEN and CDR2 as SYDVKM. 60 Vbeta and 13 Jbeta primers were used in PCR. Clones were read by immunoSEQ multiplex PCR, and TCRdb kept only the in-frame ones, dropping some. The data show 150,000 to 200,000 clones, less than 80% seen once. The TCR was taken from a man aged 35-49 years in good health and CMV-seronegative. The chain combines TRBV28 with TRBJ1-5; the D is unclear. The sequenced sample was PBMCs. Here the CDR3 reads CASSRTIGNQPQHF. The CDR3 bases are TGTGCCAGCAGTCGGACTATTGGCAATCAGCCCCAGCATTTT.